This T cell receptor beta chain was sequenced during a study of regulatory T cells after allogeneic stem cell transplantation (dated by TCRdb to the late 2010s). Regarding the study in general: Patients were grouped by whether acute graft-versus-host disease developed within 100 days after stem cell transplantation. Fluorescence-activated cell sorting was used to isolate CD4+CD25+CD127- regulatory T cells from patient PBMCs. Conventional CD4+ T cells defined as CD4+CD25+/-CD127+ were also sorted and TCR-sequenced for comparison in the study. The study compared the regulatory T-cell TCR repertoire after allogeneic stem cell transplantation between patients with and without acute graft-versus-host disease. Broader findings and caveats from the paper: Because the patient sample size was small, the findings needed validation in a larger cohort. None of the regulatory T-cell clones was shared across all patients, and no significant correlation was found between sorted cell numbers and the inverse Simpson index. In non-GvHD patients, the top 10 regulatory T-cell clones took up a significantly larger share of the repertoire, which suggests that presumably allo-specific protective clones had expanded. The regulatory T-cell TCR repertoire was less diverse and more focused in patients without graft-versus-host disease than in patients with graft-versus-host disease. Conventional CD4+ T-cell repertoire diversity did not differ significantly between patients with and without graft-versus-host disease.

The sample's time point label is to be understood as: 30 days after allogeneic hematopoietic stem cell transplantation. At 30 days after allogeneic hematopoietic stem cell transplantation, peripheral blood mononuclear cells were collected from the patients. Looking up the germline V gene (reference sequence) yields CDR1 MNHEY and CDR2 SMNVEV. V was cut back by 6 bases and J by 5 bases, leaving a gap of 17 bases between them. The CDR3 runs 14 residues from the cysteine to the phenylalanine. Kept here is only the CDR3 DNA, which spans 42 bases and is read in frame from base 1. Sequencer: Illumina MiSeq. After the RNA was reverse transcribed with the SMARTer RACE cDNA Amplification kit, the TCR beta CDR3 region was amplified. RNA from sorted cells was extracted with the RNeasy Mini Kit. TCR beta amplicons were sequenced using Illumina paired-end sequencing. As for the original processing: MiXCR, VDJtools and the tcR R package were used for TCR repertoire analysis. The inverse Simpson index served to quantify diversity, and clones were sorted into rare, small, medium or expanded bins based on their proportion of the repertoire. TCRdb took the public reads, trimmed them with fastp at Q25, ran MiXCR for clone calling and kept in-frame beta chains. Records with the same CDR3 protein are collapsed into one entry carrying the most frequent genes and DNA. Clone size and V and J calls follow TCRdb, not the original study. This sample is represented by nearly 850 distinct CDR3 sequences; around 20% of them were singletons. Of the sample, roughly 20% is held by the ten largest clones.

This clonotype is labeled medium-sized (0.01 to 0.1%). Which antigen it targets is not known. Base-call qualities are not available, and no considerably larger clone is one nucleotide away. The TCR was taken from a human patient who had an allogeneic stem cell transplant, so the T cells may come from the graft donor. Sequencing was performed on sorted CD4+ T cells from blood (whether regulatory or conventional is not recorded), taken 30 days after allogeneic stem cell transplant. The receptor chain draws on TRBV27 and TRBJ2-7; too little of a D gene remains to name it. For the CDR3, the sequence is CASRIARWADEQYF. The DNA sequence is TGTGCCAGCAGGATAGCCCGGTGGGCGGACGAGCAGTACTTC.